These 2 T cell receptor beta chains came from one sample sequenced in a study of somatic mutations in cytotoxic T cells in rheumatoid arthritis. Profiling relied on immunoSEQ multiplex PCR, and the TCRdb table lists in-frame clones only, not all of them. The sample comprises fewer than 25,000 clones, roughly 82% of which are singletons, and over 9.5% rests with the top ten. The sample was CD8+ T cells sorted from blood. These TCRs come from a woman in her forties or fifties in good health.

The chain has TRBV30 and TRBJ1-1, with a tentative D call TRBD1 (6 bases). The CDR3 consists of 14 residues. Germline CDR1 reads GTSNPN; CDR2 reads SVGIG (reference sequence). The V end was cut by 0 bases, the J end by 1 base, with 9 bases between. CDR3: CAWSVVGGNTEAFF. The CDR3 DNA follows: TGTGCCTGGAGTGTCGTAGGGGGGAACACTGAAGCTTTCTTT.

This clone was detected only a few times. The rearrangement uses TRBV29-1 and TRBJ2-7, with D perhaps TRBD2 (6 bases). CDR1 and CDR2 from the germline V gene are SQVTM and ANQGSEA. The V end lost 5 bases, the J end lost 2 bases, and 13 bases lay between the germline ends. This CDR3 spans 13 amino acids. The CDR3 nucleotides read TGCAGCGTTCCTGGGACTTACCCCTACGAGCAGTACTTC. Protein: CSVPGTYPYEQYF.